This passage covers 22 T cell receptor beta chains from one sample sequenced in a study of T cell repertoires in aging, cancer and after chemotherapy. A mixed TRB-A/B primer pool amplified rearranged TRB by multiplex touch-down PCR. TCRdb independently ran MiXCR on the multiplex PCR reads; one entry per CDR3 protein. The table has several thousand distinct CDR3 sequences, 32% seen once. Peripheral blood genomic DNA, not sorted cells or RNA, was the template. The sample taken for sequencing was blood. The receptors come from a human donor in good health.

This clonotype was counted only a few times. The V call is TRBV27, the J call TRBJ1-3; D gene unclear. The CDR3 is 15 amino acids. Germline CDR1 MNHEY, CDR2 SMNVEV (reference sequence). V lost 6 bases to trimming and J lost 0 bases, with 12 bases between them. CDR3 loop: CASRESANSGNTIYF. In nucleotides, the CDR3 is TGTGCCAGCAGGGAATCAGCTAACTCTGGAAACACCATATATTTT.

This clonotype was detected a few times. The gene calls are TRBV24-1 and TRBJ2-7, with D possibly TRBD2 on 5 matching bases. V was pared by 3 bases and J by 4 bases, with 12 bases between. This CDR3 is built from 14 residues. Looked up from germline, CDR1 is KGHDR and CDR2 is SFDVKD. CDR3 nucleotides: TGTGCCACCAGTGATCTCCGGACGGGGTACGAGCAGTACTTC. As protein: CATSDLRTGYEQYF.

V usage is TRBV27 and J usage is TRBJ2-7, with TRBD1 matching 9 bases. V lost 2 bases to trimming and J lost 3 bases; unmatched junction nucleotides: 2. Germline assignment: CDR1 MNHEY and CDR2 SMNVEV (reference sequence). The CDR3 is 14 amino acids. Here the CDR3 reads CASSLKDRGYEQYF. Here the CDR3 DNA reads TGTGCCAGCAGTTTAAAGGACAGGGGCTACGAGCAGTACTTC.

This chain joins TRBV27 and TRBJ2-7; D remains unclear. From germline, CDR1 is MNHEY and CDR2 SMNVEV (reference sequence). The CDR3 totals 12 residues. The V end was cut by 3 bases, the J end by 2 bases, with 5 bases between. CDR3 amino acids: CASSFPPYEQYF. In DNA, the CDR3 is TGTGCCAGCAGTTTCCCCCCCTACGAGCAGTACTTC.

By proportion, this clonotype is medium-sized. The chain is built from TRBV6-1 and TRBJ2-1, with TRBD2 matching over 10 bases. V shed 2 bases and J 3 bases; nucleotides not matched to a gene: 1. The CDR3 is 15 residues long. In germline, CDR1 is MNHNS, CDR2 SASEGT. CDR3 sequence (DNA): TGTGCCAGCAGTGAACTAGCGGGAGACTACAATGAGCAGTTCTTC. This translates into CASSELAGDYNEQFF.

In regard to this clonotype: At one of its ends the junction is not consistent with the germline gene, which may arise from a read error. V and J are TRBV30 and TRBJ2-7; D could derive from TRBD1 or TRBD2 (6 bases each). This CDR3 is built from 12 residues. CDR1 and CDR2 from the germline V gene are GTSNPN and SVGIG (reference sequence). CDR3 in DNA: TGTGCCTTGAGTCCTACAGGGACTCCTGAGTACTTC. It encodes CALSPTGTPEYF.

The chain recombines TRBV7-2 with TRBJ2-5, with 10 nucleotides matching TRBD2. From germline, CDR1 is SGHTA and CDR2 FQGNSA. The CDR3 runs to 15 residues. With 5 bases clipped from V and 0 bases from J, the junction kept 3 bases outside the gene matches. The CDR3 nucleotides are TGTGCCAGCAGCCGAGGACTAGCGGACCAAGAGACCCAGTACTTC. This gives the protein CASSRGLADQETQYF.

Here the CDR3 DNA reads TGTGCCAGCAGCTTAGAACCGGGACAGTTAGCCAAAAACATTCAGTACTTC. This encodes CASSLEPGQLAKNIQYF. The chain uses TRBV7-9 and TRBJ2-4; 7 nucleotides agree with TRBD1. The CDR3 loop spans 17 amino acids. With 1 base clipped from V and 0 bases from J, the junction kept 6 bases outside the gene matches. The germline CDR1 and CDR2 sequences are SEHNR and FQNEAQ (reference sequence).

This clonotype was observed a few times. The V call is TRBV20-1, the J call TRBJ1-5; D unresolved. Deletions cut 6 bases from V and 1 base from J, with 13 bases between. The germline V gene encodes CDR1 DFQATT and CDR2 SNEGSKA (reference sequence). CDR3 size: 14 residues. CDR3 loop: CSALSRKSNQPQHF. CDR3 coding DNA: TGCAGTGCACTGTCAAGAAAGAGCAATCAGCCCCAGCATTTT.

The gene calls are TRBV6-5 and TRBJ1-3, with unresolved D. There are 13 residues in the CDR3. Germline CDR1 MNHEY, CDR2 SVGAGI. Trimming removed 6 bases at V and 0 bases at J, with 6 bases between. DNA of the CDR3: TGTGCCAGCAGGGGAGGCTCTGGAAACACCATATATTTT. It codes for CASRGGSGNTIYF.

The chain uses TRBV7-9 and TRBJ2-2; D uncertain. In germline, CDR1 is SEHNR, CDR2 FQNEAQ (reference sequence). The CDR3 has 16 amino acids. Trimming stripped 1 base from V and 0 bases from J, with 9 bases between. CDR3 region: CASSLDGSTNTGELFF. The CDR3 DNA reads TGTGCCAGCAGCTTAGATGGCAGCACGAACACCGGGGAGCTGTTTTTT.

This clonotype was observed a few times. The gene calls are TRBV11-1 and TRBJ2-1; D is perhaps TRBD2 (6 bases). Germline-derived CDR1 and CDR2 are SGHAT and FQDESV (reference sequence). CDR3 size: 16 residues. Trimming took 1 base from V and 2 from J, leaving 12 bases between them. In DNA, the CDR3 is TGTGCCAGCAGCTTAGGTCGGCGGGAAACCTACAATGAGCAGTTCTTC. Translation gives CASSLGRRETYNEQFF. Using reference TRBV11-1 and TRBJ2-1 for the parts outside the CDR3, the full variable domain is EAEVAQSPRYKITEKSQAVAFWCDPISGHATLYWYRQILGQGPELLVQFQDESVVDDSQLPKDRFSAERLKGVDSTLKIQPAELGDSAMYLCASSLGRRETYNEQFFGPGTRLTVL.

CDR3 in amino acids: CASSTGPKGTQYF. Written as DNA, the CDR3 is TGTGCCAGCAGCACCGGGCCCAAGGGGACCCAGTACTTC. The V and J genes are TRBV6-1 and TRBJ2-5; no reliable D call. Germline V gene sequence: CDR1 MNHNS, CDR2 SASEGT. The V end lost 6 bases, the J end lost 7 bases, and 15 bases lay between the germline ends. This CDR3 contains 13 residues.

The chain is built from TRBV5-5 and TRBJ2-7; D unclear. This CDR3 is built from 14 residues. Trimming removed 0 bases at V and 5 bases at J, with 12 bases between. Germline loops: CDR1 SGHKS, CDR2 YYEKEE (reference sequence). CDR3 loop: CASSLGVGTDEQYF. The CDR3 region has the DNA TGTGCCAGCAGCTTGGGGGTCGGTACAGACGAGCAGTACTTC.

The rearrangement uses TRBV27 and TRBJ2-1; no clear D. The CDR3 length is 12 residues. Germline values: CDR1 MNHEY, CDR2 SMNVEV (reference sequence). V was clipped by 0 bases and J by 9 bases, with 6 bases between them. CDR3 in DNA: TGTGCCAGCAGTTTATCGGGCGGTGAGCAGTTCTTC. It specifies CASSLSGGEQFF.

This clonotype is termed medium-sized. The chain employs TRBV19 and TRBJ1-2; the D is unclear. The V gene's germline CDR1 is LNHDA and CDR2 SQIVND (reference sequence). This CDR3 has 13 amino acids. Trimming shortened V by 3 bases and J by 3 bases, and 8 bases separated the two germline ends. CDR3 in amino acids: CASSIQDYYGYTF. CDR3 DNA sequence: TGTGCCAGTAGTATCCAGGACTACTATGGCTACACCTTC.

The chain employs TRBV20-1 and TRBJ2-1; possible D gene TRBD2, 6 bases. The germline gives CDR1 DFQATT, CDR2 SNEGSKA (reference sequence). The CDR3 totals 14 residues. V lost 4 bases, J lost 9 bases, and 19 bases lay in between. The CDR3, as DNA: TGCAGTGCTACACTACACGGAGGGTCTAGTGAGCAGTTCTTC. It encodes CSATLHGGSSEQFF.

This clonotype has just a few counts. The rearrangement uses TRBV27 and TRBJ2-5, with D maybe TRBD1 (7 bases). Germline V lookup: CDR1 MNHEY, CDR2 SMNVEV (reference sequence). V lost 2 bases to trimming and J lost 7 bases, with 14 bases between them. The CDR3 extends over 14 amino acids. CDR3 sequence: CASSLRRQGGTQYF. In nucleotides, the CDR3 is TGTGCCAGCAGTTTAAGGAGGCAGGGGGGGACCCAGTACTTC.

This chain links TRBV5-4 with TRBJ2-3; the D is unclear. The CDR3 loop spans 13 amino acids. V was clipped by 3 bases and J by 0 bases, with 5 bases between them. Germline V gene data show CDR1 as SGHNT and CDR2 as YYREEE (reference sequence). The CDR3 spells CASSSLSTDTQYF. CDR3 coding DNA: TGTGCCAGCAGCTCTCTAAGCACAGATACGCAGTATTTT.

The chain couples TRBV19 to TRBJ2-2, with 9 bases lining up with TRBD2. This CDR3 is 18 amino acids long. Germline V gene sequence: CDR1 LNHDA, CDR2 SQIVND (reference sequence). J was trimmed by 6 bases and V by 5 bases; bases with no gene match: 16. The DNA for the CDR3 is TGTGCCAGTAGTTCTCAGTTAGCGGGAGAGTGGGGGCCCGGGGAGCTGTTTTTT. The encoded protein is CASSSQLAGEWGPGELFF.

This clonotype came up a few times. This chain uses TRBV20-1 with TRBJ2-2, with 11 nucleotides matching TRBD2. Per the germline V gene, CDR1 is DFQATT and CDR2 is SNEGSKA (reference sequence). Trimming removed 0 bases from V and 3 bases from J; junction bases left unmatched: 0. The CDR3 is 15 amino acids. This CDR3 is CSARDSGRDTGELFF. For the CDR3, the DNA is TGCAGTGCTAGAGATAGCGGGAGGGACACCGGGGAGCTGTTTTTT.

This clonotype is medium-sized. The genes are TRBV6-5 and TRBJ1-5; D is perhaps TRBD1 (5 bases). Trimming stripped 10 bases from V and 6 bases from J, with 16 bases between. Germline V gives CDR1 MNHEY, CDR2 SVGAGI. The CDR3 is 13 residues long. CDR3 sequence (DNA): TGTGCCACACGCCAAGTCCAGGGTCAGCCCCAGCATTTT. The encoded protein is CATRQVQGQPQHF.